The following is a TCR beta chain sequence with its context. This sample is part of a study of shared clonotypes between healthy human individuals. Naivety among CD8 cells was defined by CD45RO negativity and positive CCR7 selection, thereby excluding terminally differentiated effector memory CD45RA+ cells. For each subset, genomic DNA was distributed in equal portions over several immunoSEQ plates. Source study methods: Because ImmunoSEQ provided only junction sequences with no quality scores, the filtering differed. Clones were read by immunoSEQ multiplex PCR, and TCRdb kept only the in-frame ones, dropping some. V and J calls and clone size come straight from that table; D and trimming were deduced from the DNA. The sample records approximately 1.9 million clones, around 95% being singletons. CDR1 is SGHNT, CDR2 YYREEE, per germline (reference sequence). V was cut by 4 bases and J by 5 bases, with 19 bases left in between. CDR3 size: 15 residues.

Sample: naive CD8+ T cells from PBMCs. The clonotype originates from a young man in good health. Some clones in this sample may be carry-over from other donors' samples. The chain carries TRBV5-4 and TRBJ2-7; possibly TRBD2 for D (7 bases). CDR3 amino acids: CASSPEYGGGHEQYF. Here the CDR3 DNA reads TGTGCCAGCAGCCCCGAGTATGGGGGGGGCCACGAGCAGTACTTC.